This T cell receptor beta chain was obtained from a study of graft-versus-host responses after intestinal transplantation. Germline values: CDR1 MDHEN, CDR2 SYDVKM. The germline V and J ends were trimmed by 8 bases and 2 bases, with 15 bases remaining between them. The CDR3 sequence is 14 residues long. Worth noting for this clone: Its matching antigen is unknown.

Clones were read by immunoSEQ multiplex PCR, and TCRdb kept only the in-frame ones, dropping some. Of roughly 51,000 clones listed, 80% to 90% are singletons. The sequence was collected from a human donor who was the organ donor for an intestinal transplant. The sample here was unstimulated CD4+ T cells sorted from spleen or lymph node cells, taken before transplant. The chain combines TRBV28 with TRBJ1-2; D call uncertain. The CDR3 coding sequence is TGTGCCAGCCGTAGAGACGGGATGAACTATGGCTACACCTTC. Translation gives CASRRDGMNYGYTF.